Listed here is a single T cell receptor beta chain. The assay was immunoSEQ multiplex PCR, and TCRdb's table has in-frame clones only and misses some. The sample consists of over 20,000 clones, 65% to 90% of them appearing once. This entry belongs to a study of T cell changes during pregnancy in multiple sclerosis. This specimen was CD4+ T cells from peripheral blood mononuclear cells, taken in the first trimester of pregnancy. This sequence originates from a female donor in good health, enrolled as a control in a pregnancy study.

CDR3: CASTVGSGTDTQYF. CDR3 coding DNA: TGTGCCAGTACCGTGGGCAGTGGCACAGATACGCAGTATTTT. This rearrangement joins TRBV19 to TRBJ2-3; D call uncertain. The CDR3 loop spans 14 amino acids. Germline V CDR1 and CDR2: LNHDA, SQIVND (reference sequence). Deletions cut 7 bases from V and 1 base from J, with 12 bases between.